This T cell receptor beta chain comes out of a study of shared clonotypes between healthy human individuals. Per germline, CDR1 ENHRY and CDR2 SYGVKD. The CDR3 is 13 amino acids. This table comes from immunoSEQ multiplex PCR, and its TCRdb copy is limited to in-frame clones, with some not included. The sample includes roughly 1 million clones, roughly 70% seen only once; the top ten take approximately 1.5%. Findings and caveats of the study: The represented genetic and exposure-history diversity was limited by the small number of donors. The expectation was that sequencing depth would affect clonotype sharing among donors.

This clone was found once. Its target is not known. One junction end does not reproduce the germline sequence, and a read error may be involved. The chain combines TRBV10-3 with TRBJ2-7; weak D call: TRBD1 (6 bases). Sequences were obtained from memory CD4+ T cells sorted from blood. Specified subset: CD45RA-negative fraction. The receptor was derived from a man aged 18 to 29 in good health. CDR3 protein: CASSYGQTYEQYF. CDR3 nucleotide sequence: TGTGCCAGCAGTTACGGACAGACCTACGAGCAGTACTTC.